The rows below give T cell receptor beta chains drawn from one sample of a study of response to subunit inactivated influenza vaccine. Each CDR3 protein gets one entry after TCRdb re-called the RT-PCR reads with MiXCR. The sample carries about 540,000 distinct CDR3 sequences, around 15% recorded once. Here the sequenced sample was PBMCs from blood, taken 12 days after vaccination. Source of these receptors: a man aged 50 to 59 who received an inactivated influenza vaccine. Both conserved end residues are part of each CDR3. The order of the fields is CDR3 protein, J gene, V gene.

CDR3: CASTERGASGANVLTF
J: TRBJ2-6
V: TRBV6-6

CDR3: CSARDRGTETQYF
J: TRBJ2-5
V: TRBV20-1

CDR3: CASSLGAVYEQYF
J: TRBJ2-7
V: TRBV5-1

CDR3: CAISPSGGALYNEQFF
J: TRBJ2-1
V: TRBV10-3

CDR3: CASSKDRGGNTQYF
J: TRBJ2-3
V: TRBV21-1

CDR3: CASSSYRADGELFF
J: TRBJ2-2
V: TRBV7-9

CDR3: CASSYWDRGRIDQPQHF
J: TRBJ1-5
V: TRBV7-9

CDR3: CASSLWIPGQGIYEQYF
J: TRBJ2-7
V: TRBV7-8

CDR3: CASSLVLGEETQYF
J: TRBJ2-5
V: TRBV5-5

CDR3: CASSVASQNTEAFF
J: TRBJ1-1
V: TRBV9

CDR3: CATSRGGRVQETQYF
J: TRBJ2-5
V: TRBV15

CDR3: CASSSKGGGASSYNEQFF
J: TRBJ2-1
V: TRBV5-1

CDR3: CASSLRGGSSYNEQFF
J: TRBJ2-1
V: TRBV7-3

CDR3: CASSHSVENTDTQYF
J: TRBJ2-3
V: TRBV7-2

CDR3: CATQLQGVWETQYF
J: TRBJ2-5
V: TRBV28

CDR3: CASSLDRGWSYEQYF
J: TRBJ2-7
V: TRBV5-1

CDR3: CASSQHRPEAFF
J: TRBJ1-1
V: TRBV12-3/TRBV12-4

CDR3: CASSSTIAGDVDGELFF
J: TRBJ2-2
V: TRBV7-9

CDR3: CASSPLAGRGTDTQYF
J: TRBJ2-3
V: TRBV7-9

CDR3: CASSYSGRGGFMTEAFF
J: TRBJ1-1
V: TRBV6-2/TRBV6-3

CDR3: CASSPTSGGGYEQYF
J: TRBJ2-7
V: TRBV3-1

CDR3: CASSYFRGTTLYDEQFF
J: TRBJ2-1
V: TRBV6-2/TRBV6-3

CDR3: CASNPLPVRTIYF
J: TRBJ1-3
V: TRBV12-3/TRBV12-4

CDR3: CASSFLSGTANAYEQYF
J: TRBJ2-7
V: TRBV6-2/TRBV6-3

CDR3: CSAGTLAGGNTGELFF
J: TRBJ2-2
V: TRBV29-1

CDR3: CASSLGHSGEPQHF
J: TRBJ1-5
V: TRBV7-2